These T cell receptor beta chains were read from a single sample in a study of PD-1 blockade in classical Hodgkin lymphoma. Only in-frame clones appear in the TCRdb table, and some are missing; sequencing was by immunoSEQ multiplex PCR. The repertoire includes 10,000 to 15,000 clones, around 85% of them detected once, and roughly 24% sits in the top ten. Sample: CD8+ T cells from blood, taken at baseline. Receptors were obtained from a human donor with classical Hodgkin lymphoma. The CDR3 runs from the conserved cysteine through the conserved F or W. D genes are given only for firm matches. Clone size is given for some rows only: seen once, a few or many times, or a class if the clone is expanded.

V: TRBV6-5
J: TRBJ1-1
D: .
size: .
CDR3: CVSSYDVQMNTEAFF
DNA: TGTGTCAGCAGTTACGACGTACAGATGAACACTGAAGCTTTCTTT

V: TRBV19
J: TRBJ1-1
D: .
size: .
CDR3: CATRQRTEAFF
DNA: TGTGCCACTAGACAACGCACTGAAGCTTTCTTT

V: TRBV11-3
J: TRBJ1-1
D: .
size: .
CDR3: CASSLGLGSHTEAFF
DNA: TGTGCCAGCAGCTTAGGTCTAGGCAGCCACACTGAAGCTTTCTTT

V: TRBV5-1
J: TRBJ2-3
D: .
size: .
CDR3: CASSQGGGGAQDTQYF
DNA: TGCGCCAGCAGCCAGGGAGGAGGGGGGGCCCAAGATACGCAGTATTTT

V: TRBV19
J: TRBJ1-6
D: TRBD1
size: .
CDR3: CASGTGGSPLHF
DNA: TGTGCCTCCGGGACAGGGGGTTCACCCCTCCACTTT

V: TRBV6-1
J: TRBJ2-7
D: .
size: .
CDR3: CASSDRSFSYEQYF
DNA: TGTGCCAGCAGTGATCGGAGCTTCTCCTACGAGCAGTACTTC

V: TRBV6-5
J: TRBJ2-2
D: .
size: .
CDR3: CASSYYRTNTGELFF
DNA: TGTGCCAGCAGTTACTACAGGACGAACACCGGGGAGCTGTTTTTT

V: TRBV7-8
J: TRBJ1-1
D: .
size: .
CDR3: CASSLESASTEAFF
DNA: TGTGCCAGCAGCTTAGAGTCAGCCAGCACTGAAGCTTTCTTT

V: TRBV27
J: TRBJ2-3
D: .
size: .
CDR3: CASSLSGWDTQYF
DNA: TGTGCCAGCAGTTTATCCGGTTGGGATACGCAGTATTTT

V: TRBV5-5
J: TRBJ2-7
D: .
size: .
CDR3: CASSLGVAGTYEQYF
DNA: TGTGCCAGCAGCTTGGGGGTGGCCGGCACCTACGAGCAGTACTTC

V: TRBV12-5
J: TRBJ1-2
D: .
size: .
CDR3: CASGDAGGDGYTF
DNA: TGTGCTAGTGGCGATGCGGGTGGGGATGGCTACACCTTC

V: TRBV19
J: TRBJ2-1
D: .
size: .
CDR3: CASSILIYNEQFF
DNA: TGTGCCAGTAGTATCCTTATCTACAATGAGCAGTTCTTC

V: TRBV28
J: TRBJ1-1
D: .
size: .
CDR3: CASSLTANTEAFF
DNA: TGTGCCAGCAGTTTGACGGCGAACACTGAAGCTTTCTTT

V: TRBV4-3
J: TRBJ2-7
D: .
size: .
CDR3: CASSQEGWGHYEQYF
DNA: TGCGCCAGCAGCCAAGAGGGGTGGGGCCACTACGAGCAGTACTTC

V: TRBV11-3
J: TRBJ2-2
D: .
size: few
CDR3: CASSFGALTGELFF
DNA: TGTGCCAGCAGCTTCGGGGCTCTCACCGGGGAGCTGTTTTTT

V: TRBV5-4
J: TRBJ1-3
D: TRBD1
size: .
CDR3: CASSSDRGLGSSGNTIYF
DNA: TGTGCCAGCAGCTCCGACAGGGGGCTAGGGTCCTCTGGAAACACCATATATTTT

V: TRBV19
J: TRBJ2-3
D: .
size: .
CDR3: CASSIVQGTDTQYF
DNA: TGTGCCAGTAGTATAGTTCAGGGCACAGATACGCAGTATTTT

V: TRBV2
J: TRBJ2-7
D: .
size: .
CDR3: CASSASLYEQYF
DNA: TGTGCCAGCAGTGCGAGTTTGTACGAGCAGTACTTC

V: TRBV2
J: TRBJ2-7
D: TRBD1
size: .
CDR3: CASSGVPGGTYEQYF
DNA: TGTGCCAGCAGTGGGGTCCCAGGGGGAACCTACGAGCAGTACTTC

V: TRBV4-1
J: TRBJ2-1
D: .
size: .
CDR3: CASSQESTGFNNEQFF
DNA: TGCGCCAGCAGCCAAGAAAGTACGGGGTTCAACAATGAGCAGTTCTTC

V: TRBV9
J: TRBJ1-1
D: .
size: .
CDR3: CASSVDRMNTEAFF
DNA: TGTGCCAGCAGCGTAGACAGAATGAACACTGAAGCTTTCTTT

V: TRBV5-1
J: TRBJ2-5
D: .
size: .
CDR3: CASSLSGQQGLQETQYF
DNA: TGCGCCAGCAGCCTCAGCGGGCAACAGGGGTTACAAGAGACCCAGTACTTC

V: TRBV19
J: TRBJ1-4
D: .
size: .
CDR3: CASSSGQPYNEKLFF
DNA: TGTGCCAGTAGTTCCGGACAGCCGTATAATGAAAAACTGTTTTTT

V: TRBV6-5
J: TRBJ1-2
D: .
size: .
CDR3: CASTDSRGRYGYTF
DNA: TGTGCCAGCACCGACTCGAGGGGACGCTATGGCTACACCTTC

V: TRBV30
J: TRBJ2-1
D: .
size: few
CDR3: CAWTLGGAEQFF
DNA: TGTGCCTGGACCTTAGGGGGTGCTGAGCAGTTCTTC

V: TRBV7-2
J: TRBJ1-5
D: .
size: once
CDR3: CASSLWGSNQPQHF
DNA: TGTGCCAGCAGCTTATGGGGCAGTAATCAGCCCCAGCATTTT

V: TRBV9
J: TRBJ1-2
D: TRBD1
size: .
CDR3: CASSRDRVYGYTF
DNA: TGTGCCAGCAGCCGAGACAGGGTCTATGGCTACACCTTC

V: TRBV7-9
J: TRBJ1-2
D: .
size: .
CDR3: CASSLGGPRSDNYGYTF
DNA: TGTGCCAGCAGCTTAGGGGGACCCAGGTCTGATAACTATGGCTACACCTTC

V: TRBV4-3
J: TRBJ1-1
D: .
size: .
CDR3: CASSQDWVGPNTEAFF
DNA: TGCGCCAGCAGCCAAGATTGGGTAGGGCCGAACACTGAAGCTTTCTTT

V: TRBV7-9
J: TRBJ2-7
D: .
size: .
CDR3: CASSLATGRVNSYEQYF
DNA: TGTGCCAGCAGCTTAGCGACGGGACGAGTAAATTCCTACGAGCAGTACTTC

V: TRBV6-5
J: TRBJ1-3
D: .
size: .
CDR3: CASSYETTAGNTIYF
DNA: TGTGCCAGCAGTTACGAGACGACGGCGGGAAACACCATATATTTT

V: TRBV19
J: TRBJ1-6
D: .
size: medium-sized
CDR3: CASRQVLGKREPLHF
DNA: TGTGCCAGTAGACAGGTATTGGGCAAAAGGGAACCCCTCCACTTT

V: TRBV6-5
J: TRBJ2-7
D: .
size: .
CDR3: CASSYSALGEQYF
DNA: TGTGCCAGCAGTTACTCGGCCCTAGGCGAGCAGTACTTC

V: TRBV25-1
J: TRBJ1-5
D: .
size: .
CDR3: CASNGGNQPQHF
DNA: TGTGCCAGCAATGGGGGAAATCAGCCCCAGCATTTT

V: TRBV11-1
J: TRBJ2-7
D: TRBD1
size: .
CDR3: CASSLAWTGDEGQYF
DNA: TGTGCCAGCAGCTTAGCTTGGACAGGGGATGAGGGGCAGTACTTC

V: TRBV6-5
J: TRBJ1-2
D: .
size: .
CDR3: CASSWGGEKDYGYTF
DNA: TGTGCCAGCAGTTGGGGGGGGGAGAAGGACTATGGCTACACCTTC

V: TRBV6-5
J: TRBJ1-2
D: .
size: .
CDR3: CASSGPVDGYTF
DNA: TGTGCCAGCAGTGGTCCGGTTGATGGCTACACCTTC

V: TRBV6-6
J: TRBJ1-2
D: TRBD1
size: .
CDR3: CASSPIRTGDNYGYTF
DNA: TGTGCCAGCAGTCCGATACGGACAGGTGATAACTATGGCTACACCTTC

V: TRBV6-1
J: TRBJ2-7
D: .
size: .
CDR3: CASSEVSPSHEQYF
DNA: TGTGCCAGCAGTGAGGTCAGCCCCTCACACGAGCAGTACTTC

V: TRBV10-2
J: TRBJ2-7
D: TRBD1
size: .
CDR3: CASSEYDRVYEQYF
DNA: TGCGCCAGCAGTGAATACGACAGGGTTTACGAGCAGTACTTC